This TCR beta chain comes out of a study of blood T cell repertoires in COVID-19. This clone has more than one count but fewer than ten. Germline CDR1 reads SGHDN; CDR2 reads FVKESK. The CDR3 is 14 residues long. After removal of 0 bases from V and 11 bases from J, the junction contained 9 bases not matched to a gene. Clones were read by immunoSEQ multiplex PCR, and TCRdb kept only the in-frame ones, dropping some. Here the sample spans 95,000 to 100,000 clones, 85% to 95% being singletons. This clonotype was sampled from a man in his fifties or sixties with active COVID-19. Sequenced input: peripheral blood. The chain links TRBV14 to TRBJ1-1; 7 nucleotides match TRBD1. CDR3 region: CASSQDQVQGNAFF. CDR3 DNA sequence: TGTGCCAGCAGCCAAGATCAGGTACAGGGGAACGCTTTCTTT.